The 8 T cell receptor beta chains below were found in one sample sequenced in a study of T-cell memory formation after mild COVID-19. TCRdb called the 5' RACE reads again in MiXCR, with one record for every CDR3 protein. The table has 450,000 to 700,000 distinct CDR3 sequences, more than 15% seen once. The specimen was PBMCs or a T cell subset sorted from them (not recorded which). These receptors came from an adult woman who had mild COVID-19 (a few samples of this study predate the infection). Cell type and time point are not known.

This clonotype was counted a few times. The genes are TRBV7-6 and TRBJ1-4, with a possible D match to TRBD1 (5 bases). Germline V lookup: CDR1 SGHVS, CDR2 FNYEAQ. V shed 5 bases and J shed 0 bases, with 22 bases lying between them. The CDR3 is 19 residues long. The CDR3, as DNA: TGTGCCAGCAGCCTCCGGCAGGGCAATCAGATTGCAACTAATGAAAAACTGTTTTTT. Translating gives CASSLRQGNQIATNEKLFF. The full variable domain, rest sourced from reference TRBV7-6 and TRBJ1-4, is GAGVSQSPRYKVTKRGQDVALRCDPISGHVSLYWYRQALGQGPEFLTYFNYEAQQDKSGLPNDRFSAERPEGSISTLTIQRTEQRDSAMYRCASSLRQGNQIATNEKLFFGSGTQLSVL.

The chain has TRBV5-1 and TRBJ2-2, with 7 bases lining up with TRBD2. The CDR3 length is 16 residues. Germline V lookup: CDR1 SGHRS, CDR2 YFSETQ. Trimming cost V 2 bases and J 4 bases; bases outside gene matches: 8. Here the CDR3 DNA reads TGCGCCAGCAGCTTTAGACTAGCAGGAGCCACCGGGGAGCTGTTTTTT. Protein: CASSFRLAGATGELFF. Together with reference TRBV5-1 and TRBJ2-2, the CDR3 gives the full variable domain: KAGVTQTPRYLIKTRGQQVTLSCSPISGHRSVSWYQQTPGQGLQFLFEYFSETQRNKGNFPGRFSGRQFSNSRSEMNVSTLELGDSALYLCASSFRLAGATGELFFGEGSRLTVL.

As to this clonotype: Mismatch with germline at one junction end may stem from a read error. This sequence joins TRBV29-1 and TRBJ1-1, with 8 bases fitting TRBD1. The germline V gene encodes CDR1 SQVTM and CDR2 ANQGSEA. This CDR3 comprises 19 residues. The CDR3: CSVVEYRGQAGVLKTEAFF. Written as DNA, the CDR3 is TGCAGCGTCGTGGAATACCGGGGACAGGCTGGGGTATTGAAGACTGAAGCTTTCTTT.

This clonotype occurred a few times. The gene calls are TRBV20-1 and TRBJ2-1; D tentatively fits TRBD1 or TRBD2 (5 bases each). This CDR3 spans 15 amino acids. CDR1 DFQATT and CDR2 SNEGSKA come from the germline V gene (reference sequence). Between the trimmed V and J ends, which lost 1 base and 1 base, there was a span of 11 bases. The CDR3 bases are TGCAGTGCTAGAGGTGGGACGGAATCCTACAATGAGCAGTTCTTC. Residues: CSARGGTESYNEQFF.

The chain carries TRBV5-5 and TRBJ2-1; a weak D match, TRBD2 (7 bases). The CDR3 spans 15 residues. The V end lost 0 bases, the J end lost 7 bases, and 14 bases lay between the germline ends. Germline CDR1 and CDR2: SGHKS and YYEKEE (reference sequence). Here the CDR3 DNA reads TGTGCCAGCAGCTTGGGGGCGGGGGCTACGAATGAGCAGTTCTTC. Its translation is CASSLGAGATNEQFF.

CDR3 nucleotides: TGTGCCAGCAGCGGCGGCAGGGGCGATAATTCACCCCTCCACTTT. Amino acids: CASSGGRGDNSPLHF. This sequence joins TRBV5-5 and TRBJ1-6; perhaps TRBD1 as D (6 bases). Looked up from germline, CDR1 is SGHKS and CDR2 is YYEKEE (reference sequence). V dropped 4 bases and J dropped 5 bases, with 13 bases sitting between them. The length of the CDR3 is 15 residues.

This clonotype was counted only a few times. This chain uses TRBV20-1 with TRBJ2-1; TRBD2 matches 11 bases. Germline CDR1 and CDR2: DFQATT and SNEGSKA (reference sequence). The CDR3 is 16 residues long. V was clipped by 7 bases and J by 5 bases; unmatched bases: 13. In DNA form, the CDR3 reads TGCAGTGTCCTGACTAGCGGGATATCCACTCACAATGAGCAGTTCTTC. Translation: CSVLTSGISTHNEQFF.

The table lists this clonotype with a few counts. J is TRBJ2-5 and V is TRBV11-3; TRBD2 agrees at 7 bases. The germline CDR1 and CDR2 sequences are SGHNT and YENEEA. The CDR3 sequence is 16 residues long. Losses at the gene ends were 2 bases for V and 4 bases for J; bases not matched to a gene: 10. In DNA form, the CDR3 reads TGTGCCAGCAGCTTACGGGGGGAGAGGCCTTTAGAGACCCAGTACTTC. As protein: CASSLRGERPLETQYF.